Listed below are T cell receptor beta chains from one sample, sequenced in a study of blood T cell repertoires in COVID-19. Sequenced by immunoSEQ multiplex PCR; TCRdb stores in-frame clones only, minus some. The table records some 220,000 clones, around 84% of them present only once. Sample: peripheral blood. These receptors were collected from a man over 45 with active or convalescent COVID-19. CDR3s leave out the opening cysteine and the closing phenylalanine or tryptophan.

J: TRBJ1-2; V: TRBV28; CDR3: ASSPLDREGGGYT
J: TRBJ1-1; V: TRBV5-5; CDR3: ASSSRSYDEAF
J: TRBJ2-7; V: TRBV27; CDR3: ASRRSGNSYEQY
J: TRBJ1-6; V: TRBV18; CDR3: ASSPFWDSNSPLH
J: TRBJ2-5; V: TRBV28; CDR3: ASSFIRDTQETQY
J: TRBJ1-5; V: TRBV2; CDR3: ASSGDRGSNQPQH
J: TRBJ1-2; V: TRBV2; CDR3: ASTAQGGIYGYT
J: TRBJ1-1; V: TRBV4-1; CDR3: ASLPREGLNTEAF
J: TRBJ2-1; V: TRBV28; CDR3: ASSLGLARYEQF
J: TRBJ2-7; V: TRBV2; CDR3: ASSGQGLEQY
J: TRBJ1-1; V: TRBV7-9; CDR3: ASSRDDTRGLGTEAF
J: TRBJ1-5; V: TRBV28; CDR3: ASSSPSQGYQPQH
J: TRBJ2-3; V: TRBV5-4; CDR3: ASSFRTDTDTQY
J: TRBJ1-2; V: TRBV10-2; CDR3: ASSDTGGYENGYT
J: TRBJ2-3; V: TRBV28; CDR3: ASSLLQVLRHTQY
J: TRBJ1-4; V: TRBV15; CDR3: ATSRDRGQYEKLF
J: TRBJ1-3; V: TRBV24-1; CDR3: ATSDLQVYSGNTIY
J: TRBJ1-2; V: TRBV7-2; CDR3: ASSLTGKNYGYT
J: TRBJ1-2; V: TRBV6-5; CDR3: ASSPRTDYYGYT
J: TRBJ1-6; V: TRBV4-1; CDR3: ASTTEPNSPLH
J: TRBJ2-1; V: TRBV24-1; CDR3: ATSDASLAYNEQF
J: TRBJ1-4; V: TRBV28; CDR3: ASSRTGGGNEKLF
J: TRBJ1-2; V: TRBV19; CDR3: ASSLPAGGAGYGYT
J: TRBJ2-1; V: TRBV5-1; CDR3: ASSPGTYNEQF
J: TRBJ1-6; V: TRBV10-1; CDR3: ASSGPPLWTGEDSPLH
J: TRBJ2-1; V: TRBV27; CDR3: ASSWSGSRINEQF
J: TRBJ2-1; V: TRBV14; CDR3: ASSQGLLAAGVGQF
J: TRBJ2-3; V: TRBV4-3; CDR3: ASSQSGQAFPGPDTQY
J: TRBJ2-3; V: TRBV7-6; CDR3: ASSFLLAGGNTDTQY
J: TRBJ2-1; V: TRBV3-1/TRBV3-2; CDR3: ASSQPAVTYNEQF
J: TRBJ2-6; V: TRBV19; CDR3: ASKGGPLANVLT
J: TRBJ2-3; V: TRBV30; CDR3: AGTGGLANPTDTQY
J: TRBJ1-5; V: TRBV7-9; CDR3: ASSQGSNQPQH
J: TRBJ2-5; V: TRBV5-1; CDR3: ASSLGTRPQETQY
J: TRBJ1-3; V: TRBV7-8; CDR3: ASSLSGTGQIGNTIY
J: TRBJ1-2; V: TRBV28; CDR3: ASARQGINYGYT
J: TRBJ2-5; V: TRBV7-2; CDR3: ASSLAPSAGQETQY
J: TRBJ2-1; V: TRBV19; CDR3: ASSSRLHYNEQF
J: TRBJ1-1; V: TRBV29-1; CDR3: SVDIAEGARTEAF
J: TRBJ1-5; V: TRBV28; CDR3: ASSFRGKSNQPQH
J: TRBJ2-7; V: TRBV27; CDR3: ASKTQGGSIEQY
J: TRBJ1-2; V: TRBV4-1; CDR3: ASSQGGTSYGYT
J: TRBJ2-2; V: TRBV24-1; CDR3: ATSGTGPANTGELF
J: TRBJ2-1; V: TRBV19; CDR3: ASSPGQGAPSYNEQF
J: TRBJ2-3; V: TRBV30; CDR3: AWSVFSSDTQY
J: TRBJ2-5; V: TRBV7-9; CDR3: ASSLFFVGALEGETQY
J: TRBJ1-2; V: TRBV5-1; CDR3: ASSFAGRGYGYT
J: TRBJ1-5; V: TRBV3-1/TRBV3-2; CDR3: ASSQDSRTGGAGSNQPQH
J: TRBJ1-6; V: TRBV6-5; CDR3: ASRLETGRNSPLH
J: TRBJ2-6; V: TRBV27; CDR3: ASSFRVRASSGANVLT
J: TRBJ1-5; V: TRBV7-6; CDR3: ASSLGGYSNQPQH
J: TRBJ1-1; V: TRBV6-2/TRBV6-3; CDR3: ASSYPGADEAF
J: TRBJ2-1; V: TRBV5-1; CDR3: ASSPGQETYNEQF
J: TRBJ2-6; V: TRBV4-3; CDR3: ASSPGSGANVLT
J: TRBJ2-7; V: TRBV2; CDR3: ASRSHPTGRGEQY
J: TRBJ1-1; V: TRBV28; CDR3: ASSFHRVGTEAF
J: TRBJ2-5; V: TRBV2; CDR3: ASRDSAGAYQETQY
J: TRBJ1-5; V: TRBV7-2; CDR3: ASSARTGFDQPQH
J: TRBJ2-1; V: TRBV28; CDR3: ASMVSGGYNEQF
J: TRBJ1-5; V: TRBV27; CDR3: ASSLYSPGGNQPQH